The entry that follows covers one T cell receptor (beta chain) sequence. Authors' analysis steps: Cell counts per sample came from amplifying reference gene primers. TCRdb's copy holds only in-frame clones and misses some; the assay was immunoSEQ multiplex PCR. V, J and clone size were drawn from that table, and D and trimming were deduced from the DNA. The sample yields about 320,000 clones, about 87% seen once. Recruited during active infection, patients (from Seattle) were subsequently followed longitudinally. Between the trimmed V and J ends, which lost 4 bases and 1 base, there was a span of 10 bases. Per germline, CDR1 SGHNT and CDR2 YENEEA. The CDR3 length is 14 residues. The data originate from a study of blood T cell repertoires in COVID-19. About the research overall: Spain, Italy and the United States supplied samples that represented acute and convalescent COVID-19. The cDNA or gDNA used as material had been derived from T cells, B-cell-depleted T cells, or PBMCs.

This rearrangement joins TRBV11-3 to TRBJ1-1; D not certain. The clonotype comes from a woman between 25 and 40 years old with COVID-19, enrolled during active disease. The sequenced sample consisted of peripheral blood. In DNA, the CDR3 is TGTGCCAGCAGCTACCGGGTTGAGAACACTGAAGCTTTCTTT. Translated: CASSYRVENTEAFF.